The entry below describes one TCR beta chain. The entry originates in a study of radiotherapy plus CTLA-4 blockade in lung cancer. Germline V CDR1 and CDR2: MNHNS, SASEGT. Trimming took 0 bases from V and 6 from J, leaving 11 bases between them. CDR3 length: 14 residues. The table came from immunoSEQ multiplex PCR; TCRdb's copy has only in-frame clones and leaves some out. The top ten hold over 2% of the sample, which has about 110,000 clones, approximately 81% seen once. Sequenced material: peripheral blood, taken from a patient treated with radiotherapy plus ipilimumab. The gene calls are TRBV6-1 and TRBJ1-2; D unresolved. The receptor comes from a human donor with non-small cell lung cancer that progressed on radiotherapy plus ipilimumab. Some clones in this sample may be carry-over from other donors' samples. CDR3 sequence: CASSEADYTDGYTF. CDR3 nucleotide sequence: TGTGCCAGCAGTGAAGCGGACTATACGGATGGCTACACCTTC.